Given below is one T cell receptor (beta chain) in context. Its antigen has not been determined. The sample holds no much larger clone one base away, and base qualities are not on file. CDR1 and CDR2 (MNHNS, SASEGT) derive from the germline V gene. The CDR3 contains 16 residues, cysteine and phenylalanine counted. The entry retains the CDR3 DNA only, 48 bases that are in frame from base 1. Between the V and J ends, shortened by 0 bases and 1 base respectively, the junction contains 10 bases. The sample belongs to a study of OX40 agonist ivuxolimab in advanced cancers. Regarding the complete study: Ivuxolimab, which targeted the costimulatory receptor OX40 (CD134), was an agonistic, fully human IgG2 monoclonal antibody. Patients were allowed to have had prior anti-PD-1, anti-PD-L1 or anti-CTLA-4 therapy, and approximately 39% of the dose-escalation patients had been treated with checkpoint inhibitors. Intravenous ivuxolimab was administered to patients every 2 weeks at six dose levels: 0.01, 0.1, 0.3, 1.5, 3 and 10 mg/kg. The paper describes the monotherapy dose-escalation part (N = 52 patients) of the phase I trial of ivuxolimab. In the dose-escalation cohort, around four fifths of patients were male, and the mean age was around 60 years, with a range of roughly 23 to 85. Peripheral TCRbeta sequencing was intended to test whether TCR sequence diversity was altered and clonal T-cell expansion was caused by ivuxolimab. Partial responses occurred in three dose-escalation patients, of whom one had hepatocellular carcinoma and two had cutaneous melanoma. Of the roughly 52 patients in dose escalation, some 19 had hepatocellular carcinoma, around 15 had melanoma, 9 had renal cell carcinoma and 9 had head and neck cancer.

The full study reports these points: Partial responders in the 0.1-3.0 mg/kg groups had among the lowest normalized peripheral clonal expansion, especially among CD8+ T cells. Low levels of normalized T-cell clonal expansion were also shown by some nonresponding patients. The antigen specificity of the clonally expanded peripheral T cells was not determined. After ivuxolimab, more expanded clones were found on average in CD8+ T cells than in CD4+ T cells. Clonal expansion of both CD4+ and CD8+ blood T cells was observed from baseline to week 6 at doses 0.1 to 3.0 mg/kg.

Genomic DNA was isolated from the sorted cells so that the TCRbeta CDR3 region could be sequenced. The immunoSEQ Assay was used for sequencing of TCRbeta CDR3 regions. The table comes from immuneACCESS by way of TCRdb, which keeps in-frame sequences with V and J called. Part of the clones is missing from these tables; in studies checked, under half for an unresolved V gene and the rest for unknown reasons. The sample table holds some 45,000 clones, of which around 84% were seen once. The top ten clonotypes cover about a fifth of the sample. The trial excluded patients who had a history of autoimmune disease or who were on systemic immunosuppression. In every dose cohort, peripheral blood was drawn for TCR sequencing at baseline, cycle 4 day 1, and cycle 7 day 1. The samples were drawn from a first-in-human, open-label, multicenter phase I dose-escalation trial of ivuxolimab. Adults with locally advanced or metastatic melanoma, renal cell, hepatocellular, or head and neck squamous cell carcinoma were enrolled in the trial. CD4+ and CD8+ T cells were sorted separately from peripheral blood before TCR sequencing.

The specimen was CD4+ or CD8+ T cells sorted from blood, collected in a trial of the OX40 agonist ivuxolimab. This TCR derives from an adult with an advanced solid tumor such as melanoma, head and neck, liver or kidney cancer. This chain is built from TRBV6-1 and TRBJ1-5, with the D gene call left open. The bases are TGTGCCAGCAGTGAAGCATTGGGAGGGAGCAATCAGCCCCAGCATTTT. The encoded protein is CASSEALGGSNQPQHF.